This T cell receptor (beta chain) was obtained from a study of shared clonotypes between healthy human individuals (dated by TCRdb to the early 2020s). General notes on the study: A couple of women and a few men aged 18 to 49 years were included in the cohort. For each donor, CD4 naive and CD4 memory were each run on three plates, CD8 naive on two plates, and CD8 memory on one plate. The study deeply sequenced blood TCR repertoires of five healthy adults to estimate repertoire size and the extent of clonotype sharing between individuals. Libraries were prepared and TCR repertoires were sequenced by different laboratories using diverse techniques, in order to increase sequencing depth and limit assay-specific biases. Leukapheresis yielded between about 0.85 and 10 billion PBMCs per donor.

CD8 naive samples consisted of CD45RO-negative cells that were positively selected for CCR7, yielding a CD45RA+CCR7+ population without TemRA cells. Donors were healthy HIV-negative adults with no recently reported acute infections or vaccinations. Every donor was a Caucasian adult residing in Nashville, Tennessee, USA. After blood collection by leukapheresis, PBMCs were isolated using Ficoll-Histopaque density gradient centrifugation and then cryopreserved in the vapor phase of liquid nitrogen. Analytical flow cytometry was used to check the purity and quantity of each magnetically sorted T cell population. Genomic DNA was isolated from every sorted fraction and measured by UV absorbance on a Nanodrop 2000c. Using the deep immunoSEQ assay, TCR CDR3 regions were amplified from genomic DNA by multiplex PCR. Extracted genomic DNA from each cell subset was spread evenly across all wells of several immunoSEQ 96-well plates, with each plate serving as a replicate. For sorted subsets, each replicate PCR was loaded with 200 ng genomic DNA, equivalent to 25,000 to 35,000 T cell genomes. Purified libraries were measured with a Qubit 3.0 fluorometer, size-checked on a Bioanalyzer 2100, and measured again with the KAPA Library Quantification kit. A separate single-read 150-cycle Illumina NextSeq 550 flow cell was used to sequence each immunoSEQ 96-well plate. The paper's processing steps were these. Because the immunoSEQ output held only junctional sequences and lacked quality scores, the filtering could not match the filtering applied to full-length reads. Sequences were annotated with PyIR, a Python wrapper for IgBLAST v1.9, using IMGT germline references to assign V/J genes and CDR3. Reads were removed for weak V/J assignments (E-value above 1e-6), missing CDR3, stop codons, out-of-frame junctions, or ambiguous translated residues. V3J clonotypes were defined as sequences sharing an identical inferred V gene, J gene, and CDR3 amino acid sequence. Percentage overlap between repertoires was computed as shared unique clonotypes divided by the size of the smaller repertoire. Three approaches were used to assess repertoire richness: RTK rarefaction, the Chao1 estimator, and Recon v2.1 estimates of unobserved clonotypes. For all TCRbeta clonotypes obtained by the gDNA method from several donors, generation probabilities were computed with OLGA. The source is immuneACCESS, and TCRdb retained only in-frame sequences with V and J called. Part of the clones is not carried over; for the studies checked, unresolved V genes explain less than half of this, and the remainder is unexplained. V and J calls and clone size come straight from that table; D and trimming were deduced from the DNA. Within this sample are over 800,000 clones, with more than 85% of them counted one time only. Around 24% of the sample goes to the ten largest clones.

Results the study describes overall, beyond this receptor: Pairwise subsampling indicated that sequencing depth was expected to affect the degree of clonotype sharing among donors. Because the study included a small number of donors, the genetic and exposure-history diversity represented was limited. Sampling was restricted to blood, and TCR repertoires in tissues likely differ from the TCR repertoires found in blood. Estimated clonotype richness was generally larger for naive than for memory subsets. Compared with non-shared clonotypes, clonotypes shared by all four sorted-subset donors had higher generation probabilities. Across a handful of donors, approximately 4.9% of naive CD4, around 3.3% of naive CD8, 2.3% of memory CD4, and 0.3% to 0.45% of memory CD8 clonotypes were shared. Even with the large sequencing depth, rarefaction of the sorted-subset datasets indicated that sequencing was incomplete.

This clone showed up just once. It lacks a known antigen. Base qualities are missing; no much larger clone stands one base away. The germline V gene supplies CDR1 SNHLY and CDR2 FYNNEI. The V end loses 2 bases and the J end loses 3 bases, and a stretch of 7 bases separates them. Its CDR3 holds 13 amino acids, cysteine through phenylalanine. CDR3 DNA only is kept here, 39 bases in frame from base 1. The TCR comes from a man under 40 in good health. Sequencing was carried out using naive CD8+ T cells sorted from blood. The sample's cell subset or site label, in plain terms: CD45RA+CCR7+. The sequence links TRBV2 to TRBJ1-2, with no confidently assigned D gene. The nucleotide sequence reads TGTGCCAGCAGTGAAACGGATGACTATGGCTACACCTTC. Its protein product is CASSETDDYGYTF.